Given below is one T cell receptor beta chain in context. The antigen is undetermined. Primers for the PCR totalled 60 Vbeta and 13 Jbeta. Profiling relied on immunoSEQ multiplex PCR, and the TCRdb table lists in-frame clones only, not all of them. The sample comprises around 100,000 clones, approximately 82% of which are singletons, and about 1.2% rests with the top ten. This specimen belongs to a study of cytomegalovirus exposure and HLA in healthy donors. Study results and caveats: The study flagged approximately 180 TCR beta chains as cytomegalovirus-associated.

The CDR3 length is 15 residues. Per germline, CDR1 SGHTA and CDR2 FQGNSA. V lost 2 bases and J lost 7; bases outside the gene matches: 7. The receptor's source is a woman aged 18-29 years in good health and CMV-seronegative. The rearrangement links TRBV7-2 to TRBJ2-5, with 10 positions matching TRBD2. The sequenced material came from PBMCs. CDR3 sequence reads: CASSLFSGGAGTQYF. DNA for the CDR3: TGTGCCAGCAGCTTATTCAGCGGGGGGGCCGGGACCCAGTACTTC.